What follows are 31 T cell receptor beta chains derived from one specimen sequenced in a study of blood T cell repertoires in COVID-19. Assay: immunoSEQ multiplex PCR; the TCRdb copy retains only in-frame clones and omits some. The sample lists about 220,000 clones, approximately 90% occurring once. The sample consisted of PBMCs or T cells enriched from blood (not recorded which). The receptors were sampled from a woman aged 25 to 39 who had recovered from COVID-19.

The chain couples TRBV7-9 to TRBJ2-3, with 7 bases lining up with TRBD1. The CDR3 runs 16 residues. Germline CDR1 SEHNR, CDR2 FQNEAQ (reference sequence). The ends lost 5 bases at V and 2 bases at J; junction bases unmatched: 10. CDR3 protein: CASSDPPGQNTDTQYF. The CDR3 DNA follows: TGTGCCAGCAGCGATCCCCCGGGACAGAACACAGATACGCAGTATTTT.

The genes are TRBV5-1 and TRBJ2-7; 11 bases fit TRBD1. This CDR3 contains 14 residues. Germline V gives CDR1 SGHRS, CDR2 YFSETQ. Trimming removed 6 bases from V and 4 bases from J; junction bases left unmatched: 6. The CDR3 loop reads CASTRTGGAYEQYF. The CDR3 DNA reads as TGCGCCAGCACCAGGACAGGGGGCGCGTACGAGCAGTACTTC. Complete variable domain (other parts from reference TRBV5-1 and TRBJ2-7): KAGVTQTPRYLIKTRGQQVTLSCSPISGHRSVSWYQQTPGQGLQFLFEYFSETQRNKGNFPGRFSGRQFSNSRSEMNVSTLELGDSALYLCASTRTGGAYEQYFGPGTRLTVT.

The chain combines TRBV7-2 with TRBJ2-1, with no clear D. The CDR3 is 11 residues long. CDR1 is SGHTA, CDR2 FQGNSA, per germline. V dropped 6 bases and J dropped 9 bases, with 9 bases sitting between them. CDR3 nucleotide sequence: TGTGCCAGCAGTCGTTATCTTGAGCAGTTCTTC. Translating gives CASSRYLEQFF.

The chain employs TRBV13 and TRBJ1-2; D is uncertain. This CDR3 comprises 14 residues. Germline-derived CDR1 and CDR2 are PRHDT and FYEKMQ (reference sequence). V was shortened by 2 bases and J by 1 base, with 8 bases between the two germline ends. CDR3 nucleotides: TGTGCCAGCAGCTTATACGGAGTTAACTATGGCTACACCTTC. Protein product: CASSLYGVNYGYTF.

There are a few counts of this clone. This chain connects TRBV7-3 to TRBJ2-2; no clear D gene. Germline V lookup: CDR1 SGHTA, CDR2 FQGTGA. V lost 3 bases to trimming and J lost 5 bases, with 4 bases between them. The CDR3 has 12 residues. CDR3 in amino acids: CASSLETGELFF. CDR3 nucleotides: TGTGCCAGCAGCTTGGAGACCGGGGAGCTGTTTTTT.

The V call is TRBV5-1, the J call TRBJ2-3, with 7 bases matching TRBD1. Germline-derived CDR1 and CDR2 are SGHRS and YFSETQ. V lost 0 bases to trimming and J lost 4 bases; unmatched junction nucleotides: 5. The CDR3 has 15 amino acids. CDR3 sequence: CASSLVGQGADTQYF. CDR3 sequence (DNA): TGCGCCAGCAGCTTGGTAGGGCAGGGGGCAGATACGCAGTATTTT.

The chain joins TRBV29-1 to TRBJ2-7, with TRBD2 matching 7 bases. V lost 7 bases and J lost 6; bases outside the gene matches: 12. Germline-derived CDR1 and CDR2 are SQVTM and ANQGSEA. The CDR3 spans 13 residues. This CDR3 reads CSARTGLDREQYF. The CDR3 region has the DNA TGCAGCGCCAGAACCGGACTAGATCGCGAGCAGTACTTC.

The V and J genes are TRBV5-1 and TRBJ2-2; possible D gene TRBD2, 7 bases. Germline-derived CDR1 and CDR2 are SGHRS and YFSETQ. The CDR3 has 15 residues. Deletions cut 5 bases from V and 0 bases from J, with 11 bases between. CDR3 amino acids: CASRGGASNTGELFF. The DNA for the CDR3 is TGCGCCAGCAGAGGGGGGGCCTCGAACACCGGGGAGCTGTTTTTT.

The sample holds one count of this clone. V gene TRBV18 combines with J gene TRBJ1-2, with D perhaps matching TRBD1 (5 bases). Germline values: CDR1 KGHSH, CDR2 LQKENI. This CDR3 region has 15 residues. Between the trimmed V and J ends, which lost 3 bases and 4 bases, there was a span of 15 bases. The CDR3 reads CASSPFDFDSYGYTF. The CDR3 DNA is TGTGCCAGCTCACCTTTTGATTTCGACAGCTATGGCTACACCTTC.

The chain carries TRBV6-5 and TRBJ2-2, with D possibly matching TRBD1 (6 bases). Germline assignment: CDR1 MNHEY and CDR2 SVGAGI. The CDR3 spans 15 residues. With 5 bases removed from V and 2 bases from J, the gap between germline ends came to 12 bases. The CDR3 nucleotides read TGTGCCAGCAGTCAATTGGGACAAAACACCGGGGAGCTGTTTTTT. Protein product: CASSQLGQNTGELFF.

This clone is a singleton in its sample. This rearrangement joins TRBV25-1 to TRBJ1-4, with TRBD1 matching 8 bases. V shed 7 bases and J 5 bases; nucleotides not matched to a gene: 9. Germline lookup yields CDR1 MGHDK and CDR2 SYGVNS. The CDR3 sequence is 15 residues long. CDR3 coding DNA: TGTGCCAGCACGGCGACCGGGACAGGAAATGAAAAACTGTTTTTT. Its translation is CASTATGTGNEKLFF.

The chain's CDR3 is CSAPTTGTDNTEAFF. The CDR3 nucleotides read TGCAGCGCCCCAACAACCGGGACAGATAACACTGAAGCTTTCTTT. The rearrangement uses TRBV29-1 and TRBJ1-1, with TRBD1 identical over 7 bases. The trim removed 7 bases at V and 2 bases at J, leaving 13 bases unmatched. CDR3 length: 15 residues. CDR1 SQVTM and CDR2 ANQGSEA come from the germline V gene.

This clone has more than one count but fewer than ten. The V call is TRBV5-1, the J call TRBJ1-1, with 7 bases that match TRBD1. The CDR3 covers 16 residues. The V gene end was trimmed by 5 bases and the J gene end by 3 bases; junction bases not matched to a gene: 13. Germline V CDR1 and CDR2: SGHRS, YFSETQ. The CDR3 coding sequence is TGCGCCAGCAGTCCCTCCGGGACAGACAGGGACACTGAAGCTTTCTTT. Protein product: CASSPSGTDRDTEAFF.

The chain has TRBV5-4 and TRBJ2-3, with 7 bases identical to TRBD2. V gave up 4 bases and J gave up 5 bases; unmatched junction bases: 10. CDR3 length equals 15 residues. Germline V gene data show CDR1 as SGHNT and CDR2 as YYREEE (reference sequence). CDR3: CASSPIGLGEDTQYF. The CDR3 DNA sequence: TGTGCCAGCAGCCCTATTGGACTAGGAGAAGATACGCAGTATTTT.

The V call is TRBV4-1, the J call TRBJ2-5; TRBD2 agrees at 14 bases. J lost 5 bases, V lost 1 base, and 6 bases had no gene match. The germline V gene has CDR1 MGHRA and CDR2 YSYEKL. This CDR3 is 17 amino acids long. The CDR3: CASSQGTSGGTRETQYF. The CDR3 nucleotides are TGCGCCAGCAGCCAAGGGACTAGCGGGGGGACCCGGGAGACCCAGTACTTC.

The gene calls are TRBV5-1 and TRBJ2-2, with D possibly matching TRBD2 (5 bases). V was clipped by 0 bases and J by 7 bases, with 16 bases between them. The CDR3 has 16 amino acids. CDR1 and CDR2 from the germline V gene are SGHRS and YFSETQ. CDR3 nucleotides: TGCGCCAGCAGCTTGGGAAGCGGTCGGGTTGGCGGGGAGCTGTTTTTT. It is translated as CASSLGSGRVGGELFF.

The rearrangement uses TRBV25-1 and TRBJ2-3; 8 nucleotides align to TRBD2. With V trimmed by 6 bases and J by 0 bases, 5 bases remained unmatched. The germline V gene encodes CDR1 MGHDK and CDR2 SYGVNS. The CDR3 has 15 residues. CDR3 DNA sequence: TGTGCCAGCAGCCTTAGCGGGGCTAGCACAGATACGCAGTATTTT. Translating it yields CASSLSGASTDTQYF.

The chain joins TRBV6-5 to TRBJ2-5; a possible D gene is TRBD2 (5 bases). The CDR3 is made up of 12 amino acids. V lost 6 bases and J 2 bases, leaving 7 bases between the germline ends. Germline V gene lookup returns CDR1 MNHEY and CDR2 SVGAGI. The CDR3 sequence is CASRLGQETQYF. For the CDR3, the DNA is TGTGCCAGCAGACTAGGACAAGAGACCCAGTACTTC.

This chain connects TRBV5-1 to TRBJ1-5; 8 nucleotides match TRBD1. This CDR3 comprises 14 residues. Germline CDR1 is SGHRS and CDR2 is YFSETQ. Trimming took 4 bases from V and 9 from J; bases not matched to a gene: 9. CDR3 coding DNA: TGCGCCAGCAGCACTGGACAGGGTTCTCCGCCCCAGCATTTT. Translated, it gives CASSTGQGSPPQHF.

In its sample, this clone was seen a few times. The chain combines TRBV2 with TRBJ1-6, with no clear D. The CDR3 is made up of 15 amino acids. Germline-derived CDR1 and CDR2 are SNHLY and FYNNEI. Trimming took off 4 bases at V and 9 bases at J, with 16 bases between the two ends. The CDR3 sequence: CASSVFQEGTSPLHF. The CDR3 nucleotides are TGTGCCAGCAGTGTTTTCCAGGAAGGTACTTCACCCCTCCACTTT. Together with reference TRBV2 and TRBJ1-6, the CDR3 gives the full variable domain: EPEVTQTPSHQVTQMGQEVILRCVPISNHLYFYWYRQILGQKVEFLVSFYNNEISEKSEIFDDQFSVERPDGSNFTLKIRSTKLEDSAMYFCASSVFQEGTSPLHFGNGTRLTVT.

The chain uses TRBV19 and TRBJ1-5, with D possibly being TRBD1 (6 bases). Germline V lookup: CDR1 LNHDA, CDR2 SQIVND (reference sequence). This CDR3 comprises 16 residues. Between the trimmed V and J ends, which lost 1 base and 1 base, there was a span of 11 bases. CDR3 in DNA: TGTGCCAGTAGTATAGGGGTCCAGGGGAGCAATCAGCCCCAGCATTTT. This codes for CASSIGVQGSNQPQHF.

The chain carries TRBV7-9 and TRBJ1-2, with D maybe TRBD1 (6 bases). The germline V gene has CDR1 SEHNR and CDR2 FQNEAQ (reference sequence). This CDR3 is 17 amino acids long. Trimming removed 7 bases from V and 7 bases from J, with 28 bases in between. The CDR3 spells CASTHHKPPGAMVGYTF. The CDR3 DNA sequence: TGTGCCAGCACTCACCACAAACCCCCAGGGGCAATGGTTGGCTACACCTTC.

This chain joins TRBV29-1 and TRBJ1-1; 10 nucleotides align to TRBD1. CDR3 length equals 14 residues. V dropped 3 bases and J dropped 7; count of bases not matched to a gene: 8. Germline CDR1 SQVTM, CDR2 ANQGSEA. As DNA, the CDR3 is TGCAGCGTTGAGAGGACAGGGGGAATGATTGAAGCTTTCTTT. Protein product: CSVERTGGMIEAFF.

The CDR3 loop is CSVVGTGAEKLFF. CDR3 DNA sequence: TGCAGCGTGGTGGGGACAGGGGCCGAAAAACTGTTTTTT. This chain links TRBV29-1 with TRBJ1-4, with 10 bases matching TRBD1. Germline assignment: CDR1 SQVTM and CDR2 ANQGSEA. The CDR3 sequence is 13 residues long. V shed 6 bases, J shed 8 bases, and the junction held 6 bases outside the gene matches.

V and J are TRBV5-1 and TRBJ1-2; no clear D. Germline V gives CDR1 SGHRS, CDR2 YFSETQ. V lost 1 base and J lost 1, with 14 bases in between. This CDR3 is 16 amino acids long. CDR3 DNA: TGCGCCAGCAGCTTGTTAAGCAGGACTAATAACTATGGCTACACCTTC. This codes for CASSLLSRTNNYGYTF.

The chain recombines TRBV6-5 with TRBJ2-3, with 8 nucleotides matching TRBD2. The V gene's germline CDR1 is MNHEY and CDR2 SVGAGI. CDR3 size: 15 residues. V dropped 7 bases and J dropped 4; count of bases not matched to a gene: 10. Here the CDR3 reads CASTAISGVADTQYF. The CDR3 DNA follows: TGTGCCAGCACTGCGATTAGCGGGGTAGCAGATACGCAGTATTTT.

The V and J genes are TRBV7-8 and TRBJ2-5; maybe TRBD1 (6 bases). The CDR3 spans 14 residues. The germline CDR1 and CDR2 sequences are SGHVS and FQNEAQ. Deletions cut 4 bases from V and 5 bases from J, with 14 bases between. CDR3 loop: CASSWAGTQETQYF. The CDR3, as DNA: TGTGCCAGCAGCTGGGCCGGGACACAGGAGACCCAGTACTTC.

This clone was counted a few times. The rearrangement links TRBV18 to TRBJ1-1; tentative D call: TRBD1 (6 bases). The CDR3 is 14 residues long. Germline assignment: CDR1 KGHSH and CDR2 LQKENI. The V and J ends lost 5 bases and 4 bases respectively, with 14 bases between them. Here the CDR3 reads CASSAGEKVTEAFF. DNA for the CDR3: TGTGCCAGCTCAGCAGGGGAAAAAGTCACTGAAGCTTTCTTT. The full variable domain, rest sourced from reference TRBV18 and TRBJ1-1, is NAGVMQNPRHLVRRRGQEARLRCSPMKGHSHVYWYRQLPEEGLKFMVYLQKENIIDESGMPKERFSAEFPKEGPSILRIQQVVRGDSAAYFCASSAGEKVTEAFFGQGTRLTVV.

The chain is built from TRBV6-2 or TRBV6-3 and TRBJ1-6, with 7 nucleotides matching TRBD1. This CDR3 has 14 residues. Germline assignment: CDR1 MNHEY and CDR2 SVGEGT. J gave up 7 bases and V 3 bases, and 3 bases lay outside the gene matches. CDR3 bases: TGTGCCAGCAGTTATGGACAGGAAAATTCACCCCTCCACTTT. Translation: CASSYGQENSPLHF.

The V and J genes are TRBV7-9 and TRBJ1-1, with no clear D. The CDR3 loop spans 14 amino acids. Trimming cost V 5 bases and J 4 bases, with 14 bases left between them. CDR1 SEHNR and CDR2 FQNEAQ come from the germline V gene (reference sequence). The CDR3 here is CASSPGLMGTEAFF. Here the CDR3 DNA reads TGTGCCAGCAGCCCTGGACTGATGGGCACTGAAGCTTTCTTT.

This clone showed up just a few times. The chain joins TRBV7-9 to TRBJ2-7; TRBD1 matches at 9 bases. The germline CDR1 and CDR2 sequences are SEHNR and FQNEAQ (reference sequence). V shed 4 bases, J shed 1 base, and the junction held 2 bases outside the gene matches. The length of the CDR3 is 14 residues. In nucleotides, the CDR3 is TGTGCCAGCAGCTCCGGGACAGGGTCCTACGAGCAGTACTTC. This gives the protein CASSSGTGSYEQYF.